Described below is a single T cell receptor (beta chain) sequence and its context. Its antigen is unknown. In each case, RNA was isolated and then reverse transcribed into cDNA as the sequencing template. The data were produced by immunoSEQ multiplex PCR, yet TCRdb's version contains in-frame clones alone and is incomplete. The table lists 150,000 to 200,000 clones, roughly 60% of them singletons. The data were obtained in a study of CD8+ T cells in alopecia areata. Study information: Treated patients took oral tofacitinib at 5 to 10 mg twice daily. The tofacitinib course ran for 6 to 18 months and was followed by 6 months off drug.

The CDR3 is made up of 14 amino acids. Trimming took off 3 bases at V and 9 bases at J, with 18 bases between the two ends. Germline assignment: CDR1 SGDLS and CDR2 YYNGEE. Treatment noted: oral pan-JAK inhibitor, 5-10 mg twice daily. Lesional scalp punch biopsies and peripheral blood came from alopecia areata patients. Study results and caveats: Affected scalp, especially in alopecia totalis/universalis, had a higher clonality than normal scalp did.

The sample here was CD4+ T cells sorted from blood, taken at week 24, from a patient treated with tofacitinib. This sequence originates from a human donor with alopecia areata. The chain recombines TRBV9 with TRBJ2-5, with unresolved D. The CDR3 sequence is CASSAEAHGRAQYF. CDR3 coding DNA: TGTGCCAGCAGCGCGGAAGCTCACGGTAGAGCCCAGTACTTC. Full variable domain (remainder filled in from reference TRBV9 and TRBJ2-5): DSGVTQTPKHLITATGQRVTLRCSPRSGDLSVYWYQQSLDQGLQFLIQYYNGEERAKGNILERFSAQQFPDLHSELNLSSLELGDSALYFCASSAEAHGRAQYFGPGTRLLVL.